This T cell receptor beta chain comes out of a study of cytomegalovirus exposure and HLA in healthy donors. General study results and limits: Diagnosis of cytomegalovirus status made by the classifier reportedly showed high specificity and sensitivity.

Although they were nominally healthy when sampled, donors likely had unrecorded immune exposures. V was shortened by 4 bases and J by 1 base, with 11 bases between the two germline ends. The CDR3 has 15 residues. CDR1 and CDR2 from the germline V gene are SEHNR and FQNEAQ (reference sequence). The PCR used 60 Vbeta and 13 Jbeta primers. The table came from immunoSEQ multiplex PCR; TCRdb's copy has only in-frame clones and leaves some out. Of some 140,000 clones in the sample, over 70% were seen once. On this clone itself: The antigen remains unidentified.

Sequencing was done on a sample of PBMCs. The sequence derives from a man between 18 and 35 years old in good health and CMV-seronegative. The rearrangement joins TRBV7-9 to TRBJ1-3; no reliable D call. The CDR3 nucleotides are TGTGCCAGCAGCTACCCCCTCGGGTCTGGAAACACCATATATTTT. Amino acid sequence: CASSYPLGSGNTIYF.